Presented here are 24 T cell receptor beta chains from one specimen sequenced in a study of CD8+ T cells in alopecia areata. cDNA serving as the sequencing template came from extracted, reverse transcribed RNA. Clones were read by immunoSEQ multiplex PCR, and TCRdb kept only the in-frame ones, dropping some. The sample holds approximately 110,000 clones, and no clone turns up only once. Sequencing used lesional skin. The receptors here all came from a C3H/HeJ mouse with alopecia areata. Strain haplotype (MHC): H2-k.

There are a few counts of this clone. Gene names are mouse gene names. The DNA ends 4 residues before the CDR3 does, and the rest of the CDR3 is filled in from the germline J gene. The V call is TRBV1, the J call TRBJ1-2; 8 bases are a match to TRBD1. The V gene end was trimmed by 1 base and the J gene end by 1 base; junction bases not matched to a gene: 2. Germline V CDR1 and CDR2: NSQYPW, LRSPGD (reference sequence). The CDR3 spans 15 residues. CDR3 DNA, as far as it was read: TGCACCTGCAGTGCAGGACAGGGGATAAACTCC. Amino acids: CTCSAGQGINS. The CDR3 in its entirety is CTCSAGQGINSDYTF.

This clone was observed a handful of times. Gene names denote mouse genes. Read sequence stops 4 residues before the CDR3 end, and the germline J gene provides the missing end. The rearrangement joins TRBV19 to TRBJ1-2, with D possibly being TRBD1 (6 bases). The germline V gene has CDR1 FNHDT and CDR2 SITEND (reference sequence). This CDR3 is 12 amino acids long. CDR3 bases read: TGTGCCAGCTCTCAGGACAGAGGC. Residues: CASSQDRG. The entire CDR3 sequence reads CASSQDRGDYTF.

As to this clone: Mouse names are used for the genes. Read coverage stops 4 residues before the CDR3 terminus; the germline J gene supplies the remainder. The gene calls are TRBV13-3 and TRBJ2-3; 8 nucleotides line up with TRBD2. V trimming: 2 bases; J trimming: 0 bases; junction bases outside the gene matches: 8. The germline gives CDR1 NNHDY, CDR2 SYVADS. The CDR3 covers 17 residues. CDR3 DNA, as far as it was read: TGTGCCAGCAGTGACCCCCTTTCTGGGGGGAGTGCAGAA. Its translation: CASSDPLSGGSAE. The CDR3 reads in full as CASSDPLSGGSAETLYF.

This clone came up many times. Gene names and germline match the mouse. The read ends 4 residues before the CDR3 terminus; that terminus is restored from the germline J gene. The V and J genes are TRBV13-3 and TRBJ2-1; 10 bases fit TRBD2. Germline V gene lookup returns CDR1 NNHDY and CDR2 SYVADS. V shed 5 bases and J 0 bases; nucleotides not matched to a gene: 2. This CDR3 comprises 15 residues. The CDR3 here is CASRLGGDNYAEQFF. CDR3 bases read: TGTGCCAGCAGACTGGGGGGGGATAACTATGCT.

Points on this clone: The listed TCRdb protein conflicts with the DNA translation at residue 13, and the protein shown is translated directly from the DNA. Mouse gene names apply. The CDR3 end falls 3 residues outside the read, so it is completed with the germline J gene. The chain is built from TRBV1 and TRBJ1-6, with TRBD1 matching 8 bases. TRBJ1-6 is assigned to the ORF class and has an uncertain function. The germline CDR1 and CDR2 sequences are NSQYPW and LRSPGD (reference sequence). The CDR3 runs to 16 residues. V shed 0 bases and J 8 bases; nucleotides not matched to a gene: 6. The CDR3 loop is CTCSADRQGKDSPLYF. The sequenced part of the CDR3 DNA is TGCACCTGCAGTGCAGATCGACAGGGGAAGGATTCGCCC.

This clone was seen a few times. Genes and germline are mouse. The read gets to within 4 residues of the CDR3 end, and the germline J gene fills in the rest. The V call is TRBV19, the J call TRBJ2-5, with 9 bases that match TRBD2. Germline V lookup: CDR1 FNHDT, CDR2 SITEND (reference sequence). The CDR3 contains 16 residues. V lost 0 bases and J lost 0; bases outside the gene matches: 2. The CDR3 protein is CASSIGWGGNQDTQYF. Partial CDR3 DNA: TGTGCCAGCAGTATAGGCTGGGGGGGGAACCAAGAC.

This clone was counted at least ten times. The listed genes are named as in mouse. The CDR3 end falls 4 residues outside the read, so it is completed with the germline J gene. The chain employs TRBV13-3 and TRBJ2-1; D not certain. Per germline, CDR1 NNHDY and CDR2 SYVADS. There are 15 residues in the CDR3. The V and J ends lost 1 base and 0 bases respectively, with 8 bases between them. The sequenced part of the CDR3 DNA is TGTGCCAGCAGTGATAAGCAGAATAACTATGCT. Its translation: CASSDKQNNYA. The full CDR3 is CASSDKQNNYAEQFF.

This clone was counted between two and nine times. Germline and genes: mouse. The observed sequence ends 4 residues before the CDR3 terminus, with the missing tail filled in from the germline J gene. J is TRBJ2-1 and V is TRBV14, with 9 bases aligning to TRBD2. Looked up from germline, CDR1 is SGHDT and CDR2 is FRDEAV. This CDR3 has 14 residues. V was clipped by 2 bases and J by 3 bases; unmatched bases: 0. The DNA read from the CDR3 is TGTGCCAGCAGTTTGGACTGGGGCTATGCT. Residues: CASSLDWGYA. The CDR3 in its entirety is CASSLDWGYAEQFF.

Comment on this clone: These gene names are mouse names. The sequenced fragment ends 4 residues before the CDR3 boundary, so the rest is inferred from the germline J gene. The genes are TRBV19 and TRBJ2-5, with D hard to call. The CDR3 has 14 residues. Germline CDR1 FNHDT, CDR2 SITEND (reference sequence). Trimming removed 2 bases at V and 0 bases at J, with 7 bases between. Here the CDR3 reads CASSMSQNQDTQYF. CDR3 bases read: TGTGCCAGCAGTATGTCACAGAACCAAGAC.

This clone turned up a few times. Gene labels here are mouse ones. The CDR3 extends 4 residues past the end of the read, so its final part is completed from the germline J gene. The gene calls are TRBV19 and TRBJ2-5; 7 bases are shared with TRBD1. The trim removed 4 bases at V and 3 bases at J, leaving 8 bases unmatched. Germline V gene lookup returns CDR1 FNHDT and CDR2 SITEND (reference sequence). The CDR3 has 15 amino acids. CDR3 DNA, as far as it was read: TGTGCCAGCAGTCACAGGGGCCCCCCTCAAGAC. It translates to CASSHRGPPQD. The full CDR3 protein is CASSHRGPPQDTQYF.

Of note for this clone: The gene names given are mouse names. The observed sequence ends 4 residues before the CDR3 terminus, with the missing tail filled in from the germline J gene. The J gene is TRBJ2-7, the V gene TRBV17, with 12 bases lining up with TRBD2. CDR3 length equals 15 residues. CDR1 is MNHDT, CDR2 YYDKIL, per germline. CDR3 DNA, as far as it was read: TGTGCTAGCAGTAGACGGACTGGGGGGGGGTAT. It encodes CASSRRTGGGY. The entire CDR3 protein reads CASSRRTGGGYEQYF. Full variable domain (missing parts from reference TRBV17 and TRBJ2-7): DTTVKQNPRYKLARVGKPVNLICSQTMNHDTMYWYQKKPNQAPKLLLFYYDKILNREADTFEKFQSSRPNNSFCSLYIGSAGLEYSAMYLCASSRRTGGGYEQYFGPGTRLTVL.

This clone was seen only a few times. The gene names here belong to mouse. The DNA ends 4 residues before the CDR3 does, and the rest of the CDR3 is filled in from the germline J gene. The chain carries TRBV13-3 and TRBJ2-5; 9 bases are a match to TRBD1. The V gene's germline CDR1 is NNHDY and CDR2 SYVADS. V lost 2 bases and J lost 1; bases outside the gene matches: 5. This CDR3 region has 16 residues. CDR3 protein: CASSEQGAVDQDTQYF. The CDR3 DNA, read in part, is TGTGCCAGCAGTGAACAGGGGGCGGTTGACCAAGAC.

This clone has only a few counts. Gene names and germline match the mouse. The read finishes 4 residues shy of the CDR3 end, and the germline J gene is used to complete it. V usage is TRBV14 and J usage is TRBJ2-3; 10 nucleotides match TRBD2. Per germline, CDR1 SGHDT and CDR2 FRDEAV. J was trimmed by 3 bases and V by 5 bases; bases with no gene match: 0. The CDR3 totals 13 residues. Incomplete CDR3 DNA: TGTGCCAGCAGGACTGGGGGGGCAGAA. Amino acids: CASRTGGAE. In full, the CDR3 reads CASRTGGAETLYF.

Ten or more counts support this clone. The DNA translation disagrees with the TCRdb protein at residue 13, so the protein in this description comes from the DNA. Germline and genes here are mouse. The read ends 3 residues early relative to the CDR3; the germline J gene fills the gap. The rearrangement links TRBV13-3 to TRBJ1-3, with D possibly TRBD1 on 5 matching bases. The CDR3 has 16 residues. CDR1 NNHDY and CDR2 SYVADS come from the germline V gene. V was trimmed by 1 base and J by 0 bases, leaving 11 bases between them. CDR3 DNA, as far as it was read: TGTGCCAGCAGTGATTCCTCAGGGCCTTCTGGAAATACG. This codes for CASSDSSGPSGNT. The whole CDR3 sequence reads CASSDSSGPSGNTLYF.

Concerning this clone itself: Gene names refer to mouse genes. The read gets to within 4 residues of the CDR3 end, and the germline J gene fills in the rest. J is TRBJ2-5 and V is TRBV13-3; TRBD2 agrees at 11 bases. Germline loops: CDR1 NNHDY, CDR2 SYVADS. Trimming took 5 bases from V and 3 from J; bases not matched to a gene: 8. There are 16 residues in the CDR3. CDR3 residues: CASSPDWGGEQDTQYF. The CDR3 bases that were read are TGTGCCAGCAGCCCCGACTGGGGGGGTGAACAAGAC. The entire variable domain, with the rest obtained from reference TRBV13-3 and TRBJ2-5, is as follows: EAAVTQSPRSKVAVTGGKVTLSCHQTNNHDYMYWYRQDTGHGLRLIHYSYVADSTEKGDIPDGYKASRPSQENFSLILELASLSQTAVYFCASSPDWGGEQDTQYFGPGTRLLVL.

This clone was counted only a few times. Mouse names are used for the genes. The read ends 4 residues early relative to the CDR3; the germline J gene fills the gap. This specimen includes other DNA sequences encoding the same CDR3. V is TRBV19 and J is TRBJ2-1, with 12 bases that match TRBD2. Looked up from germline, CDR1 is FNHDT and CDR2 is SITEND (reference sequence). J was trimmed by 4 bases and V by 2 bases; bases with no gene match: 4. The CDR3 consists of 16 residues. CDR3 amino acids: CASSIVGTGGYAEQFF. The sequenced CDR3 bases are TGTGCCAGCAGTATCGTCGGGACTGGGGGGTATGCT.

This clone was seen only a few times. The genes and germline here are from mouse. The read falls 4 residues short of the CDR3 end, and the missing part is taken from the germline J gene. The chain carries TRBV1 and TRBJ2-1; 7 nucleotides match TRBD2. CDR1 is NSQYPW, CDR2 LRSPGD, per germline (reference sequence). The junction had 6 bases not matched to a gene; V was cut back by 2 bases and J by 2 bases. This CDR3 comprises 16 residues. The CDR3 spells CTCSALSGGDYAEQFF. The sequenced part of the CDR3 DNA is TGCACCTGCAGTGCATTGTCTGGGGGTGACTATGCT.

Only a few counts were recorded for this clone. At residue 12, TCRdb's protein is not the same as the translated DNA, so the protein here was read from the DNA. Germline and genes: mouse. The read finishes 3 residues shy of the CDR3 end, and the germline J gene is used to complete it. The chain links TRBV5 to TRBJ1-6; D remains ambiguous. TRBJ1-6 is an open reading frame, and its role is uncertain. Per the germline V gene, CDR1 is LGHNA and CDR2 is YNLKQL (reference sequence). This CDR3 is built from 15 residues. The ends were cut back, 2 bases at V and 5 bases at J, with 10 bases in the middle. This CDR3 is CASSQNTQNNSPLYF. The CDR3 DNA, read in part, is TGTGCCAGCAGCCAAAACACACAGAATAATTCGCCC.

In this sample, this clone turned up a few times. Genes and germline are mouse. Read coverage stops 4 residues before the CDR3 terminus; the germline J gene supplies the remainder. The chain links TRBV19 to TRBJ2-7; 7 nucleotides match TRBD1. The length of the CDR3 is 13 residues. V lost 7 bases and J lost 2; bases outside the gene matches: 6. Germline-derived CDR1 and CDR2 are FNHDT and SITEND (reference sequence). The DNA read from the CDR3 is TGTGCCAGCGCGGGACAGAACGCCTAT. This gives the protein CASAGQNAY. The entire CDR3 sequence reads CASAGQNAYEQYF. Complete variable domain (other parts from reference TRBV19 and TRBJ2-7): GGIITQTPKFLIGQEGQKLTLKCQQNFNHDTMYWYRQDSGKGLRLIYYSITENDLQKGDLSEGYDASREKKSSFSLTVTSAQKNEMAVFLCASAGQNAYEQYFGPGTRLTVL.

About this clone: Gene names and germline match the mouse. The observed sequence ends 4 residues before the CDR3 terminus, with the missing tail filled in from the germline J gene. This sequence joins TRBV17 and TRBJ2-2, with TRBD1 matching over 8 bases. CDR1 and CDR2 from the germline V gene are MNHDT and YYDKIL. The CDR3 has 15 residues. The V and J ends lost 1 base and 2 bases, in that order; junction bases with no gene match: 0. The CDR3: CASSRGDRNTGQLYF. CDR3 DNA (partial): TGTGCTAGCAGTAGAGGGGACAGGAACACCGGG.

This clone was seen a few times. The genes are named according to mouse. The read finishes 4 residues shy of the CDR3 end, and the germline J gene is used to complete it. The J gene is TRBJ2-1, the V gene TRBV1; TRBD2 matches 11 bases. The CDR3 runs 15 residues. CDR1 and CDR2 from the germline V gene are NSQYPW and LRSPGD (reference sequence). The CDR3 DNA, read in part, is TGCACCTGCAGTGCGGGACTGGGGGTGAGGGCT. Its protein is CTCSAGLGVRA. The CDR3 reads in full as CTCSAGLGVRAEQFF.

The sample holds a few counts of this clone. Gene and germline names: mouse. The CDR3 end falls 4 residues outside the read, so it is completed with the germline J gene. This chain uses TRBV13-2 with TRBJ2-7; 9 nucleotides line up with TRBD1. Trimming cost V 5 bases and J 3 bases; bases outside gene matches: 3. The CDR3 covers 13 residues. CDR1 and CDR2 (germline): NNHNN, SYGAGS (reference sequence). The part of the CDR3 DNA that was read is TGTGCCAGCGGGAAGGACAGGGGCTAT. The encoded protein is CASGKDRGY. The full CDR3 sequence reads CASGKDRGYEQYF.

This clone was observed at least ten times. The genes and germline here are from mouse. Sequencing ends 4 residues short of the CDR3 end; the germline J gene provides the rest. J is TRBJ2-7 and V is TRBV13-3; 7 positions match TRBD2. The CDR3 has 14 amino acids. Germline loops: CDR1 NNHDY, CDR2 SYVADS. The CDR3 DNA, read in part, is TGTGCCAGCAGAAAACTGGGGCTCGGATAT. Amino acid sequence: CASRKLGLGY. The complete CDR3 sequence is CASRKLGLGYEQYF.

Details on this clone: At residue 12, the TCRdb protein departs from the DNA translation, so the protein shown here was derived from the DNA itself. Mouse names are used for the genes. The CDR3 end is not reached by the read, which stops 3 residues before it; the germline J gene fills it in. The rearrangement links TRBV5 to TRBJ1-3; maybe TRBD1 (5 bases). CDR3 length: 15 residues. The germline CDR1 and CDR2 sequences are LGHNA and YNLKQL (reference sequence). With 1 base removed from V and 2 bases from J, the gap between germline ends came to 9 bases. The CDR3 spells CASSQVGGAGNTLYF. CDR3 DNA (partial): TGTGCCAGCAGCCAAGTGGGGGGGGCTGGAAATACG.